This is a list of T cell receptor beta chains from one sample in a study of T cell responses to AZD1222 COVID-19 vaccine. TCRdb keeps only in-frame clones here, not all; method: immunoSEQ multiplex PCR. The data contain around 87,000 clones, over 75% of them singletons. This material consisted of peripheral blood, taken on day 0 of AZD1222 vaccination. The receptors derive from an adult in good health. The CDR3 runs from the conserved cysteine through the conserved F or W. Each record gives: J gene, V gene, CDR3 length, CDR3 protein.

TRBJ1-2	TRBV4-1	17	CASSQGGVRRPNYGYTF
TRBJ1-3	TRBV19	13	CASHDRVGNTIYF
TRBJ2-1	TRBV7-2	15	CASSKAGGRYNEQFF
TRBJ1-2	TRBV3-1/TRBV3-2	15	CASSLQGERLYGYTF
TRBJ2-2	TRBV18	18	CASSPANLRASNTGELFF
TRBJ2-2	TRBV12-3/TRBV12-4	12	CASSLYTGELFF
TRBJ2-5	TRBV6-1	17	CASSERPSGRGRETQYF
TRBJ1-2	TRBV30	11	CAWGRLGGYTF
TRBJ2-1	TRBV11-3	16	CASSLYGTSSDNEQFF
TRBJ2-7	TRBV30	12	CAWSVGLYEQYF
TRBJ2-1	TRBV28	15	CASTRRLAGGNEQFF
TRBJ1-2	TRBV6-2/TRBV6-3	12	CASSPERYGYTF
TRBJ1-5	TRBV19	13	CASSGGLNQPQHF
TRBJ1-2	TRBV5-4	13	CASSQDSNYGYTF